One sample yielded the 30 T cell receptor beta chains listed below, sequenced in a study of blood T cell repertoires in COVID-19. The assay was immunoSEQ multiplex PCR, and TCRdb's table has in-frame clones only and misses some. Altogether 200,000 or so clones are present, approximately 86% being singletons, with the ten largest covering around 3%. The source material was peripheral blood. The source is a man in his fifties or sixties with acute or convalescent COVID-19.

The rearrangement links TRBV5-1 to TRBJ2-2; 12 bases map to TRBD1. Germline V CDR1 and CDR2: SGHRS, YFSETQ. V lost 1 base to trimming and J lost 5 bases; unmatched junction nucleotides: 3. The CDR3 has 16 amino acids. CDR3 DNA: TGCGCCAGCAGCTTGTGGGGACAGGGGGCAACCGGGGAGCTGTTTTTT. Translation: CASSLWGQGATGELFF.

The rearrangement joins TRBV27 to TRBJ2-3; 10 bases line up with TRBD2. The V gene end was trimmed by 5 bases and the J gene end by 5 bases; junction bases not matched to a gene: 10. CDR1 is MNHEY, CDR2 SMNVEV, per germline (reference sequence). CDR3 size: 16 residues. CDR3 in DNA: TGTGCCAGCAGTCCCGGAGCGGGGGGGTTTGGAGATACGCAGTATTTT. This sequence encodes CASSPGAGGFGDTQYF.

The gene calls are TRBV10-3 and TRBJ1-1; 9 nucleotides align to TRBD1. Germline V lookup: CDR1 ENHRY, CDR2 SYGVKD. The J segment lost 3 bases and the V segment lost 3 bases, leaving 8 bases of the junction unmatched. CDR3 size: 16 residues. The DNA for the CDR3 is TGTGCCATCAGTGAAAGGACAGGGGTGCGGTACACTGAAGCTTTCTTT. Translation: CAISERTGVRYTEAFF.

The gene calls are TRBV14 and TRBJ2-5; 11 nucleotides match TRBD2. In germline, CDR1 is SGHDN, CDR2 FVKESK. There are 17 residues in the CDR3. With V trimmed by 0 bases and J by 2 bases, 5 bases remained unmatched. CDR3 amino acids: CASSQEGGLAGQETQYF. CDR3 in DNA: TGTGCCAGCAGCCAAGAGGGTGGACTAGCGGGTCAAGAGACCCAGTACTTC.

The chain joins TRBV9 to TRBJ1-1; D gene uncertain. There are 15 residues in the CDR3. Germline V CDR1 and CDR2: SGDLS, YYNGEE. V lost 4 bases and J lost 0, with 13 bases in between. DNA for the CDR3: TGTGCCAGCAGCCGGGATTCCTACATGAACACTGAAGCTTTCTTT. Amino acid sequence: CASSRDSYMNTEAFF.

The chain is built from TRBV20-1 and TRBJ2-1; TRBD2 aligns across 10 bases. This CDR3 is built from 16 residues. The V segment lost 3 bases and the J segment 4 bases; nucleotides outside the gene matches: 9. Germline CDR1 and CDR2: DFQATT and SNEGSKA (reference sequence). As DNA, the CDR3 is TGCAGTGCTAGTTCCCCGCTAGCGGGGGCTTACAATGAGCAGTTCTTC. Translating gives CSASSPLAGAYNEQFF.

Worth noting for this clone: The sample carries other DNA sequences with the same CDR3. The J gene is TRBJ2-2, the V gene TRBV11-2, with a possible D match to TRBD1 (6 bases). The CDR3 consists of 16 residues. V was shortened by 5 bases and J by 2 bases, with 15 bases between the two germline ends. The V gene's germline CDR1 is SGHAT and CDR2 FQNNGV. CDR3 in amino acids: CASSPQGRTNTGELFF. CDR3 nucleotides: TGTGCCAGCAGCCCTCAGGGGAGAACCAACACCGGGGAGCTGTTTTTT. Using reference TRBV11-2 and TRBJ2-2 for the parts outside the CDR3, the full variable domain is EAGVAQSPRYKIIEKRQSVAFWCNPISGHATLYWYQQILGQGPKLLIQFQNNGVVDDSQLPKDRFSAERLKGVDSTLKIQPAKLEDSAVYLCASSPQGRTNTGELFFGEGSRLTVL.

The chain uses TRBV28 and TRBJ2-7; D might be TRBD1 (8 bases). This CDR3 has 15 amino acids. Germline V lookup: CDR1 MDHEN, CDR2 SYDVKM. Trimming removed 4 bases from V and 3 bases from J, with 16 bases in between. CDR3 DNA sequence: TGTGCCAGCAGTTCATCAACAGGGGGGGGCTACGAGCAGTACTTC. Protein: CASSSSTGGGYEQYF.

Regarding this clone: An end of the junction differs from the germline gene, which may be a read error. This chain uses TRBV6-1 with TRBJ2-7; 9 nucleotides agree with TRBD2. The CDR3 has 15 amino acids. Germline V gives CDR1 MNHNS, CDR2 SASEGT. The CDR3 sequence is CASREGGGGTYEQYF. The CDR3 DNA follows: TGTGCCAGCAGAGAAGGCGGGGGGGGAACCTACGAGCAGTACTTC.

This rearrangement joins TRBV19 to TRBJ1-2, with D perhaps matching TRBD1 (5 bases). CDR1 and CDR2 from the germline V gene are LNHDA and SQIVND (reference sequence). CDR3 length equals 13 residues. V lost 7 bases, J lost 4 bases, and 13 bases lay in between. The CDR3 sequence: CASKEQGPYGYTF. CDR3 bases: TGTGCCAGTAAGGAGCAGGGTCCCTATGGCTACACCTTC.

V is TRBV28 and J is TRBJ1-2; maybe TRBD1 (5 bases). This CDR3 spans 15 amino acids. Germline CDR1 reads MDHEN; CDR2 reads SYDVKM. V was trimmed by 10 bases and J by 3 bases, leaving 21 bases between them. The CDR3 DNA reads as TGTGCCACCTCCCGCGGGGGGATCGGCGACTATGGCTACACCTTC. Amino acids: CATSRGGIGDYGYTF.

This rearrangement joins TRBV6-5 to TRBJ1-3; D uncertain. Germline V gives CDR1 MNHEY, CDR2 SVGAGI. V was clipped by 0 bases and J by 0 bases, with 9 bases between them. This CDR3 has 16 amino acids. The DNA for the CDR3 is TGTGCCAGCAGTTACTCGGGCGGGAGCTCTGGAAACACCATATATTTT. Its translation: CASSYSGGSSGNTIYF.

V usage is TRBV5-5 and J usage is TRBJ2-1; TRBD1 matches 10 bases. Germline assignment: CDR1 SGHKS and CDR2 YYEKEE (reference sequence). The CDR3 has 17 amino acids. Germline trimming cut 0 bases from V and 5 bases from J; bases unmatched to any gene: 8. The DNA of the CDR3 is TGTGCCAGCAGCTTGGCCGTGGGGACAGGGGCCGACAATGAGCAGTTCTTC. Translating it yields CASSLAVGTGADNEQFF.

V and J are TRBV5-5 and TRBJ2-5, with D possibly TRBD2 on 5 matching bases. V was trimmed by 0 bases and J by 5 bases, leaving 11 bases between them. The V gene's germline CDR1 is SGHKS and CDR2 YYEKEE (reference sequence). The CDR3 has 14 amino acids. The CDR3 DNA follows: TGTGCCAGCAGCTTGGAGGACTGGCGGGAGACCCAGTACTTC. Encoded protein: CASSLEDWRETQYF.

This chain connects TRBV28 to TRBJ2-1; TRBD1 is a possible D gene (6 bases). This CDR3 has 14 amino acids. The V end lost 7 bases, the J end lost 9 bases, and 19 bases lay between the germline ends. CDR1 and CDR2 (germline): MDHEN, SYDVKM. In DNA, the CDR3 is TGTGCCAGCACCCAGGGGCTAACCTTGAGTGAGCAGTTCTTC. This sequence encodes CASTQGLTLSEQFF. Full variable domain (outside the CDR3, taken from reference TRBV28 and TRBJ2-1): DVKVTQSSRYLVKRTGEKVFLECVQDMDHENMFWYRQDPGLGLRLIYFSYDVKMKEKGDIPEGYSVSREKKERFSLILESASTNQTSMYLCASTQGLTLSEQFFGPGTRLTVL.

The chain links TRBV19 to TRBJ2-1, with TRBD2 as a possible D gene (6 bases). This CDR3 is built from 14 residues. Trimming left V 9 bases short and J 9 bases short, with 21 bases between. The germline V gene has CDR1 LNHDA and CDR2 SQIVND (reference sequence). In DNA, the CDR3 is TGTGCCAGAGGGGCTCGCGGGGCCGACTCTGAGCAGTTCTTC. It is translated as CARGARGADSEQFF.

About this clone: Other DNA sequences in the same sample also yield this CDR3. The chain uses TRBV5-1 and TRBJ2-3; 8 bases align to TRBD2. V dropped 0 bases and J dropped 3; count of bases not matched to a gene: 3. This CDR3 comprises 15 residues. Germline V CDR1 and CDR2: SGHRS, YFSETQ. The CDR3 nucleotides read TGCGCCAGCAGCTTGGTAGGCGGGGGGACAGATACGCAGTATTTT. It codes for CASSLVGGGTDTQYF.

The genes are TRBV7-6 and TRBJ2-3; 7 bases match TRBD1. Trimming at V came to 1 base and at J to 1 base, leaving 5 bases not matched to a gene. The germline CDR1 and CDR2 sequences are SGHVS and FNYEAQ. The CDR3 is 16 residues long. The CDR3 is CASSLGGGAGTDTQYF. Here the CDR3 DNA reads TGTGCCAGCAGCTTAGGAGGGGGCGCTGGCACAGATACGCAGTATTTT.

The chain has TRBV7-8 and TRBJ2-7; the match to TRBD2 covers 8 bases. The CDR3 contains 17 residues. The junction had 9 bases not matched to a gene; V was cut back by 0 bases and J by 2 bases. Germline CDR1 is SGHVS and CDR2 is FQNEAQ. CDR3 protein: CASSLARGSSGPYEQYF. The DNA for the CDR3 is TGTGCCAGCAGCTTAGCCCGGGGGTCTAGCGGGCCCTACGAGCAGTACTTC.

The chain employs TRBV3-1 (or the pseudogene TRBV3-2) and TRBJ2-7; D gene unclear. CDR1 is LGHDT, CDR2 YNNKEL, per germline (reference sequence). CDR3 length: 12 residues. Trimming left V 4 bases short and J 3 bases short, with 7 bases between. This CDR3 is CASSLQHYEQYF. The CDR3 coding sequence is TGTGCCAGCAGCCTACAACACTACGAGCAGTACTTC.

V is TRBV19 and J is TRBJ1-2, with 10 bases fitting TRBD1. The CDR3 is 15 residues long. The J segment lost 8 bases and the V segment lost 6 bases, leaving 12 bases of the junction unmatched. Germline V gives CDR1 LNHDA, CDR2 SQIVND (reference sequence). DNA of the CDR3: TGTGCCAGTAGGACCCTCCGACAGGGGGCTGGGGGCTACACCTTC. Its protein product is CASRTLRQGAGGYTF.

This chain uses TRBV6-5 with TRBJ2-6, with D maybe TRBD1 (5 bases). CDR3 length equals 14 residues. The V gene lost 6 bases and the J gene lost 0 bases, with 6 bases spanning the gap. Germline lookup yields CDR1 MNHEY and CDR2 SVGAGI. The CDR3 reads CASRGHSGANVLTF. The CDR3 coding sequence is TGTGCCAGCAGGGGGCACTCTGGGGCCAACGTCCTGACTTTC.

J is TRBJ1-2 and V is TRBV7-9, with TRBD1 identical over 8 bases. From germline, CDR1 is SEHNR and CDR2 FQNEAQ (reference sequence). CDR3 length: 17 amino acids. Losses at the gene ends were 2 bases for V and 4 bases for J; bases not matched to a gene: 12. The CDR3 nucleotides are TGTGCCAGCAGCTTAAGCCTTCCAGGGGGCGCTGGCTATGGCTACACCTTC. Encoded protein: CASSLSLPGGAGYGYTF. Supplemented by reference TRBV7-9 and TRBJ1-2, the full variable domain reads DTGVSQNPRHKITKRGQNVTFRCDPISEHNRLYWYRQTLGQGPEFLTYFQNEAQLEKSRLLSDRFSAERPKGSFSTLEIQRTEQGDSAMYLCASSLSLPGGAGYGYTFGSGTRLTVV.

V gene TRBV5-6 combines with J gene TRBJ2-5; TRBD2 aligns across 8 bases. Losses at the gene ends were 6 bases for V and 14 bases for J; bases not matched to a gene: 21. The germline V gene encodes CDR1 SGHDT and CDR2 YYEEEE. The CDR3 consists of 15 residues. CDR3 bases: TGTGCCAGCACCCCGGGACCGGGGGGGCAGTGGCCCCTTTACTTC. This codes for CASTPGPGGQWPLYF.

The gene calls are TRBV4-3 and TRBJ2-1; TRBD2 agrees at 7 bases. The length of the CDR3 is 16 residues. Trimming at V came to 0 bases and at J to 6 bases, leaving 8 bases not matched to a gene. Germline V gives CDR1 LGHNA, CDR2 YSLEER. The CDR3 here is CASSQDFGLAGNEQFF. Here the CDR3 DNA reads TGCGCCAGCAGCCAAGATTTTGGTTTAGCGGGCAATGAGCAGTTCTTC.

This clone was detected only once. The gene calls are TRBV4-3 and TRBJ2-7; a possible D gene is TRBD2 (7 bases). Looked up from germline, CDR1 is LGHNA and CDR2 is YSLEER. The CDR3 is 14 amino acids. The V and J ends lost 5 bases and 2 bases respectively, with 13 bases between them. In DNA, the CDR3 is TGCGCCAGCAGCTTAGTAGGGGGGGCCTACGAGCAGTACTTC. Translated: CASSLVGGAYEQYF.

V is TRBV18 and J is TRBJ2-2; weak D call: TRBD1 (5 bases). There are 15 residues in the CDR3. From germline, CDR1 is KGHSH and CDR2 LQKENI. V lost 2 bases and J lost 5, with 12 bases in between. The CDR3 reads CASSPSLQATGELFF. The CDR3 DNA sequence: TGTGCCAGCTCACCATCGTTACAGGCAACCGGGGAGCTGTTTTTT.

The CDR3 nucleotides are TGCGCCAGCAGCCAAGTTTGGGCCAATTCCCTTCGGAAAAACATTCAGTACTTC. Translating it yields CASSQVWANSLRKNIQYF. The rearrangement uses TRBV4-1 and TRBJ2-4, with D uncertain. The CDR3 consists of 18 residues. Trimming took off 1 base at V and 4 bases at J, with 20 bases between the two ends. Germline assignment: CDR1 MGHRA and CDR2 YSYEKL.

This clone was seen only once. This chain connects TRBV18 to TRBJ1-1, with D perhaps matching TRBD1 (5 bases). Trimming took 3 bases from V and 1 from J, leaving 15 bases between them. The CDR3 runs 16 residues. Germline assignment: CDR1 KGHSH and CDR2 LQKENI. The CDR3 sequence: CASSPRLSRENTEAFF. DNA of the CDR3: TGTGCCAGCTCACCTCGGTTAAGCAGGGAGAACACTGAAGCTTTCTTT.

CDR3 in amino acids: CASSQLRGRGDEKLFF. The DNA for the CDR3 is TGCGCCAGCAGCCAATTAAGGGGGCGCGGGGATGAAAAACTGTTTTTT. The chain employs TRBV4-1 and TRBJ1-4, with TRBD1 matching over 7 bases. The CDR3 consists of 16 residues. The V gene end was trimmed by 2 bases and the J gene end by 6 bases; junction bases not matched to a gene: 9. The V gene's germline CDR1 is MGHRA and CDR2 YSYEKL.